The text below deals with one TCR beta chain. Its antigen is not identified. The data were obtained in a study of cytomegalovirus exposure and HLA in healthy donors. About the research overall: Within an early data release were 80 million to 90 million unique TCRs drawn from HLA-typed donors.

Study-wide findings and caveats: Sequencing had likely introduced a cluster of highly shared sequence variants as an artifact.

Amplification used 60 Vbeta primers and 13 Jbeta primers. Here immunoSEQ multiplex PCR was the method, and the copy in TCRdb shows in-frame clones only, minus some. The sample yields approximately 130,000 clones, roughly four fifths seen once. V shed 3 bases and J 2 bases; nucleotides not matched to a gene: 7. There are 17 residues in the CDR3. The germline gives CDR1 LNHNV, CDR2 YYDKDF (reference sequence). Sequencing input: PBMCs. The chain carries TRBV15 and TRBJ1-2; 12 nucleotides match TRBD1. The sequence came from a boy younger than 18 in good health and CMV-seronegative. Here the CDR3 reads CATSRGDRGLRNYGYTF. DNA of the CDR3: TGTGCCACCAGCAGGGGGGACAGGGGGCTTCGAAACTATGGCTACACCTTC.